Listed here are 19 T cell receptor beta chains from one sample, sequenced in a study of CD8 T cells in Susac syndrome. Reverse transcription used about 0.45 to 1 ug RNA and random hexamers. TCRdb ran MiXCR on the immunoSEQ multiplex PCR reads and lists one entry per CDR3 protein. In the table there are about 250,000 distinct CDR3 sequences, approximately 92% of which are singletons. Sequenced: CD4+ T cells from PBMCs. These receptors all stem from a human donor with multiple sclerosis.

The chain uses TRBV12-3 or TRBV12-4 and TRBJ2-7, with D tentatively TRBD2 (5 bases). There are 14 residues in the CDR3. The ends were cut back, 5 bases at V and 2 bases at J, with 13 bases in the middle. The CDR3 here is CASSASGETYEQYF. The CDR3 DNA reads TGTGCCAGCAGTGCATCCGGGGAGACCTACGAGCAGTACTTC.

This clonotype was counted between two and nine times. The rearrangement uses TRBV6-2 or TRBV6-3 and TRBJ2-7; possibly TRBD1 for D (6 bases). This CDR3 contains 15 residues. From germline, CDR1 is MNHEY and CDR2 SVGEGT. Trimming left V 4 bases short and J 3 bases short, with 16 bases between. Here the CDR3 DNA reads TGTGCCAGCAGTTCTCCGGGACACAAGAACTACGAGCAGTACGTC. Protein: CASSSPGHKNYEQYV.

The count of this clonotype is one. The J gene is TRBJ2-2, the V gene TRBV3-1; a weak D match, TRBD2 (5 bases). There are 16 residues in the CDR3. V lost 6 bases and J 4 bases, leaving 18 bases between the germline ends. Germline CDR1 is LGHDT and CDR2 is YNNKEL (reference sequence). CDR3 sequence reads: CASSRTPGYATGELFF. CDR3 nucleotides: TGTGCCAGCAGTCGTACTCCGGGATACGCCACCGGGGAGCTGTTTTTT. The complete variable domain, with remaining parts taken from reference TRBV3-1 and TRBJ2-2, reads DTAVSQTPKYLVTQMGNDKSIKCEQNLGHDTMYWYKQDSKKFLKIMFSYNNKELIINETVPNRFSPKSPDKAHLNLHINSLELGDSAVYFCASSRTPGYATGELFFGEGSRLTVL.

This clonotype occurred once. The V gene is TRBV20-1, the J gene TRBJ1-5; D is possibly TRBD1 (5 bases). The CDR3 extends over 14 amino acids. Germline CDR1 reads DFQATT; CDR2 reads SNEGSKA (reference sequence). V was trimmed by 3 bases and J by 7 bases, leaving 16 bases between them. DNA for the CDR3: TGCAGTGCTAGGGGGGGAACCGGTACGCAGCCCCAGCATTTT. This gives the protein CSARGGTGTQPQHF.

This chain links TRBV7-9 with TRBJ2-4, with a possible D match to TRBD1 (6 bases). This CDR3 is 19 amino acids long. CDR1 is SEHNR and CDR2 is FQNEAQ in the germline V gene (reference sequence). Between the trimmed V and J ends, which lost 1 base and 0 bases, there was a span of 19 bases. The DNA of the CDR3 is TGTGCCAGCAGCTTAGTGCTGGGGGCCCAAGATCTAGCCAAAAACATTCAGTACTTC. Protein: CASSLVLGAQDLAKNIQYF.

The V and J genes are TRBV5-1 and TRBJ2-6, with D maybe TRBD2 (5 bases). Germline V lookup: CDR1 SGHRS, CDR2 YFSETQ. V lost 4 bases, J lost 1 base, and 9 bases lay in between. The CDR3 has 15 amino acids. CDR3 region: CASSMAGSGANVLTF. The DNA for the CDR3 is TGCGCCAGCAGCATGGCGGGTTCTGGGGCCAACGTCCTGACTTTC.

The chain uses TRBV3-1 and TRBJ1-1; tentatively, D is TRBD1 (5 bases). This CDR3 is 13 amino acids long. Deletions cut 6 bases from V and 1 base from J, with 9 bases between. Germline-derived CDR1 and CDR2 are LGHDT and YNNKEL (reference sequence). The CDR3 spells CASSGHSNTEAFF. DNA for the CDR3: TGTGCCAGCAGTGGACATTCGAACACTGAAGCTTTCTTT.

The chain is built from TRBV20-1 and TRBJ2-1; TRBD2 is a possible D gene (5 bases). The CDR3 is made up of 14 amino acids. In germline, CDR1 is DFQATT, CDR2 SNEGSKA (reference sequence). Between the trimmed V and J ends, which lost 0 bases and 7 bases, there was a span of 13 bases. For the CDR3, the DNA is TGCAGTGCTAGAGATCGGGTAGCGTGGAATGAGCAGTTCTTC. Protein: CSARDRVAWNEQFF.

The chain uses TRBV3-1 and TRBJ2-3; perhaps D is TRBD1 or TRBD2 (5 bases each). Looked up from germline, CDR1 is LGHDT and CDR2 is YNNKEL (reference sequence). This CDR3 region has 13 residues. The ends were cut back, 5 bases at V and 6 bases at J, with 12 bases in the middle. The CDR3 loop is CASSEGRYDTQYF. The DNA of the CDR3 is TGTGCCAGCAGCGAGGGGCGTTACGATACGCAGTATTTT.

V usage is TRBV2 and J usage is TRBJ1-5; no definite D call. The CDR3 has 13 residues. Trimming took 7 bases from V and 7 from J, leaving 14 bases between them. The germline V gene encodes CDR1 SNHLY and CDR2 FYNNEI. This CDR3 reads CASTAGGVQPQHF. In DNA, the CDR3 is TGTGCCAGCACCGCGGGTGGGGTCCAGCCCCAGCATTTT.

The rearrangement links TRBV5-1 to TRBJ2-6; TRBD1 aligns across 11 bases. After removal of 3 bases from V and 3 bases from J, the junction contained 5 bases not matched to a gene. CDR1 is SGHRS, CDR2 YFSETQ, per germline. The CDR3 runs to 17 residues. The CDR3 DNA reads as TGCGCCAGCAGCTGGACAGGGGGCGCAGGTGGGGCCAACGTCCTGACTTTC. Translating gives CASSWTGGAGGANVLTF.

The rearrangement links TRBV10-3 to TRBJ1-4; D possibly corresponds to TRBD1 (5 bases). CDR1 and CDR2 (germline): ENHRY, SYGVKD. The ends were cut back, 5 bases at V and 7 bases at J, with 17 bases in the middle. The CDR3 loop spans 15 amino acids. The CDR3 is CAISYGGAEVEKLFF. The CDR3 DNA reads TGTGCCATCAGTTACGGAGGGGCGGAGGTTGAAAAACTGTTTTTT.

The V gene is TRBV29-1, the J gene TRBJ1-2, with D tentatively TRBD1 (6 bases). Per the germline V gene, CDR1 is SQVTM and CDR2 is ANQGSEA. V was pared by 3 bases and J by 7 bases, with 15 bases between. This CDR3 region has 13 residues. CDR3 nucleotide sequence: TGCAGCGTTGACACTACAGGGCAGGCTGGCTACACCTTC. Protein product: CSVDTTGQAGYTF.

The chain is built from TRBV4-2 and TRBJ1-3; a weak D match, TRBD1 (6 bases). V was shortened by 2 bases and J by 0 bases, with 8 bases between the two germline ends. The CDR3 spans 15 residues. Per the germline V gene, CDR1 is LGHNA and CDR2 is YNFKEQ. The CDR3 DNA reads TGTGCCAGCAGCCAACGGACAGCCTCTGGAAACACCATATATTTT. Protein: CASSQRTASGNTIYF.

The chain is built from TRBV18 and TRBJ2-5, with TRBD2 identical over 7 bases. This CDR3 is built from 13 residues. The V gene end was trimmed by 6 bases and the J gene end by 4 bases; junction bases not matched to a gene: 5. The germline V gene has CDR1 KGHSH and CDR2 LQKENI. The CDR3, as DNA: TGTGCCAGCTCGGACGGCGGGAGAGAGACCCAGTACTTC. It is translated as CASSDGGRETQYF.

V gene TRBV30 combines with J gene TRBJ1-2; TRBD1 matches 7 bases. Germline V gene data show CDR1 as GTSNPN and CDR2 as SVGIG (reference sequence). V was pared by 7 bases and J by 2 bases, with 10 bases of the junction left unmatched. This CDR3 contains 14 residues. CDR3 in amino acids: CALGQGVLNYGYTF. The CDR3 DNA follows: TGTGCCTTAGGTCAGGGGGTACTGAACTATGGCTACACCTTC.

The chain links TRBV20-1 to TRBJ1-3, with D hard to call. In germline, CDR1 is DFQATT, CDR2 SNEGSKA (reference sequence). Trimming cost V 3 bases and J 0 bases, with 6 bases left between them. The CDR3 is made up of 13 amino acids. This chain's CDR3 is CSASLDSGNTIYF. The CDR3 DNA sequence: TGCAGTGCTAGTCTTGACTCTGGAAACACCATATATTTT.

This sequence joins TRBV7-7 and TRBJ2-5, with 12 bases matching TRBD2. The CDR3 contains 16 residues. Trimming at V came to 5 bases and at J to 5 bases, leaving 9 bases not matched to a gene. Germline V CDR1 and CDR2: SSHAT, FNYEAQ (reference sequence). DNA of the CDR3: TGTGCCAGCAGCGACCCTAGCGGGGGGGCCGGGGAGACCCAGTACTTC. Translating gives CASSDPSGGAGETQYF.

The chain links TRBV3-1 to TRBJ1-6; 9 bases align to TRBD1. Germline trimming cut 1 base from V and 8 bases from J; bases unmatched to any gene: 6. The CDR3 sequence is 16 residues long. Germline loops: CDR1 LGHDT, CDR2 YNNKEL (reference sequence). In DNA form, the CDR3 reads TGTGCCAGCAGCCAAGGGGCGAACAGGGGGCATTCACCCCTCCACTTT. Translation gives CASSQGANRGHSPLHF.